This entry is about one T cell receptor (beta chain). The data were obtained in a study of shared clonotypes between healthy human individuals. This CDR3 is 15 amino acids long. Deletions cut 1 base from V and 7 bases from J, with 14 bases between. Germline V gene sequence: CDR1 SNHLY, CDR2 FYNNEI. The assay was immunoSEQ multiplex PCR, and TCRdb's table has in-frame clones only and misses some. Among about 960,000 clones listed, about 80% were seen once. The rearrangement uses TRBV2 and TRBJ1-3; D ambiguous. Sample: memory CD4+ T cells sorted from blood. The subset was: CD45RA-negative fraction. This TCR was recovered from a man between 18 and 29 years old in good health. The CDR3 DNA is TGTGCCAGCAGTGAAGGAGGCAGGACGTTGAACACCATATATTTT. Amino acids: CASSEGGRTLNTIYF.